This T cell receptor (beta chain) was identified during a study of T cells in tuberculosis. Study-wide context: In South Africa, adults with active tuberculosis were compared with IGRA-negative and latently infected IGRA-positive adolescents. PBMC were archived before or within 7 days of starting treatment.

Time point here: new active TB diagnosis, blood taken before or within 7 days of starting treatment. Included patients were adults of at least 18, HIV-seronegative, South African. The study's findings and limits: Active tuberculosis patients had shorter CDR3-alpha; the beta difference was nonsignificant.

Remarks on this clone: Its antigen is unknown.

The CDR3 consists of 19 residues. The germline CDR1 and CDR2 sequences are GTSNPN and SVGIG (reference sequence). V trimming: 3 bases; J trimming: 1 base; junction bases outside the gene matches: 16. Measured with immunoSEQ multiplex PCR; TCRdb has only the in-frame clones, and not every one. Of about 33,000 clones in the sample, around 90% were seen once. V usage is TRBV30 and J usage is TRBJ1-4; 8 bases are shared with TRBD1. This sequence was found in an adult with tuberculosis. Sample: PBMCs, taken at tuberculosis diagnosis. CDR3 sequence (DNA): TGTGCCTGGAGCTCCCGTCGGACAGGGAGGGGGAAAACTAATGAAAAACTGTTTTTT. Translation gives CAWSSRRTGRGKTNEKLFF.